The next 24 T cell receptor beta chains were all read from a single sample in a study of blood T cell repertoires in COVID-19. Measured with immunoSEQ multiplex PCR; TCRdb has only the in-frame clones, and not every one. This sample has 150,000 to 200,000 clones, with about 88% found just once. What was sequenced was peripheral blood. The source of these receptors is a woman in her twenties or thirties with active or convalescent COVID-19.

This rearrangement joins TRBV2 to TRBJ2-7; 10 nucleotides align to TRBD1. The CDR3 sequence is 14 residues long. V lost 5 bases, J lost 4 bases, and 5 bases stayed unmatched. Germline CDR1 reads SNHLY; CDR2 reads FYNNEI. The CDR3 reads CASSRTGGNYEQYF. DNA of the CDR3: TGTGCCAGCAGTAGGACAGGGGGAAATTACGAGCAGTACTTC.

This CDR3 reads CAWFRQSLNTEAFF. For the CDR3, the DNA is TGTGCCTGGTTCCGACAGTCGTTGAACACTGAAGCTTTCTTT. The chain carries TRBV30 and TRBJ1-1; possible D gene TRBD1, 5 bases. V was pared by 5 bases and J by 0 bases, with 13 bases between. CDR3 length equals 14 residues. Germline V gene data show CDR1 as GTSNPN and CDR2 as SVGIG (reference sequence).

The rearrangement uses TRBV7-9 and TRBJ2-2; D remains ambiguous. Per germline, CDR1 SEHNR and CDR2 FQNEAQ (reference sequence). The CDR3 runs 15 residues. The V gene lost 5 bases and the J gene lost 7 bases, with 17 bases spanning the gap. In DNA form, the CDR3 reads TGTGCCAGCAGCCAGACTCCGATTAACGGCGGGGAGCTGTTTTTT. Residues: CASSQTPINGGELFF.

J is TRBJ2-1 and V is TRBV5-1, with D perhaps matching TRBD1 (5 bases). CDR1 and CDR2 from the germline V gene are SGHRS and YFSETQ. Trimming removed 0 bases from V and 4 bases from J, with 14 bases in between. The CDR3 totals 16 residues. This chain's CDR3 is CASSLGGLREYNEQFF. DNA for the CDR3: TGCGCCAGCAGCTTGGGGGGCTTAAGGGAATACAATGAGCAGTTCTTC.

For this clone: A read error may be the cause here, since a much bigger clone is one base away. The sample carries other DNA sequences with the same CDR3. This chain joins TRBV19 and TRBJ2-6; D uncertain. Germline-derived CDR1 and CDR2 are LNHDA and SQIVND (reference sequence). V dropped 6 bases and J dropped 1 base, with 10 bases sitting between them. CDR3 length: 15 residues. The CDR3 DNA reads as TGTGCCAGTAGAAGACAAGGTTCTGGGGCCAACGTCCTGACTTTC. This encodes CASRRQGSGANVLTF.

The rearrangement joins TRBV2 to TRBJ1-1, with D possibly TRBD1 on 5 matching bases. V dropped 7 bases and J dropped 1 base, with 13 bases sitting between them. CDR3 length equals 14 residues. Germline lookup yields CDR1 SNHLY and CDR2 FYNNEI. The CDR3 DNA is TGTGCCAGCACTCCGGGACTGGCGAACACTGAAGCTTTCTTT. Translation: CASTPGLANTEAFF.

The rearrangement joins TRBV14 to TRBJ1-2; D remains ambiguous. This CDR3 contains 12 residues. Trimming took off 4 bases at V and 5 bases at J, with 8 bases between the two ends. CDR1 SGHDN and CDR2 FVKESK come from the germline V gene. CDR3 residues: CASSPHIYGYTF. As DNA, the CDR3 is TGTGCCAGCAGCCCACACATTTATGGCTACACCTTC. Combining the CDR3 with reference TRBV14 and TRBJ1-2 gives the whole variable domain EAGVTQFPSHSVIEKGQTVTLRCDPISGHDNLYWYRRVMGKEIKFLLHFVKESKQDESGMPNNRFLAERTGGTYSTLKVQPAELEDSGVYFCASSPHIYGYTFGSGTRLTVV.

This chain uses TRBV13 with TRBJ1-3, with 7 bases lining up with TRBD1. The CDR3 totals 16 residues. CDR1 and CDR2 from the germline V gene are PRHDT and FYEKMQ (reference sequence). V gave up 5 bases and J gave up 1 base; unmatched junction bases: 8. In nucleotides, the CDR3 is TGTGCCAGCAGCGGGGAGACAGGGATGTCTGGAAACACCATATATTTT. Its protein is CASSGETGMSGNTIYF.

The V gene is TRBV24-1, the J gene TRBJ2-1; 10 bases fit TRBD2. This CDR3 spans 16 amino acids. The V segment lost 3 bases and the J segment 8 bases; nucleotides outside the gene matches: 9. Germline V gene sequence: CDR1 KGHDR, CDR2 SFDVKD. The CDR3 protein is CATSDPLAGAIHEQFF. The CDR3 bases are TGTGCCACCAGTGATCCGCTAGCGGGAGCGATACATGAGCAGTTCTTC.

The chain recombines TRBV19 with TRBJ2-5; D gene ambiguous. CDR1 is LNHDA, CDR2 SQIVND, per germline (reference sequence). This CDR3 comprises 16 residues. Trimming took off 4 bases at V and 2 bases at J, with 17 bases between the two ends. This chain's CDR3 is CASSTSSLRVQETQYF. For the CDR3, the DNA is TGTGCCAGTAGTACCTCCTCTCTCCGAGTTCAAGAGACCCAGTACTTC.

DNA of the CDR3: TGTGCCAGCAGTGAACTATTGTGGGGCTCCGGAAACACCATATATTTT. Its translation: CASSELLWGSGNTIYF. The gene calls are TRBV6-1 and TRBJ1-3; a weak D match, TRBD1 (5 bases). CDR1 and CDR2 (germline): MNHNS, SASEGT. The ends were cut back, 2 bases at V and 4 bases at J, with 15 bases in the middle. The CDR3 length is 16 residues.

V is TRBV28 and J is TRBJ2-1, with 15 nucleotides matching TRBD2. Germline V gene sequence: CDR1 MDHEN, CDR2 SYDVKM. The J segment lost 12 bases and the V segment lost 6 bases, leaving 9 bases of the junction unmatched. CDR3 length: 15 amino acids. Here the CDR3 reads CASSSGTSGRSGQFF. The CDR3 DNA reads TGTGCCAGCAGCTCCGGGACTAGCGGGAGGTCGGGGCAGTTCTTC.

The CDR3 DNA sequence: TGTGCCAGCAGTTTAAAGGGGAACTATGGCTACACCTTC. This encodes CASSLKGNYGYTF. The chain combines TRBV28 with TRBJ1-2, with a tentative D call TRBD1 (5 bases). The germline V gene has CDR1 MDHEN and CDR2 SYDVKM. Between the trimmed V and J ends, which lost 2 bases and 2 bases, there was a span of 6 bases. The CDR3 runs 13 residues.

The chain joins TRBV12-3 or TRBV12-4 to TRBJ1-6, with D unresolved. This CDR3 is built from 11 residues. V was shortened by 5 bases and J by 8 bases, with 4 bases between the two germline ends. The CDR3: CASSRYSPLHF. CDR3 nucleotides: TGTGCCAGCAGTCGGTATTCACCCCTCCACTTT.

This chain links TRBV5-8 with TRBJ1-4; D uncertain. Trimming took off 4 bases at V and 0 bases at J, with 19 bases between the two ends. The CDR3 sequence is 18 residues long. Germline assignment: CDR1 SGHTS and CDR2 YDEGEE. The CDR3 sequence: CASSLQLTSQSTNEKLFF. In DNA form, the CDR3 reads TGTGCCAGCAGCCTGCAATTGACCTCACAGTCAACTAATGAAAAACTGTTTTTT.

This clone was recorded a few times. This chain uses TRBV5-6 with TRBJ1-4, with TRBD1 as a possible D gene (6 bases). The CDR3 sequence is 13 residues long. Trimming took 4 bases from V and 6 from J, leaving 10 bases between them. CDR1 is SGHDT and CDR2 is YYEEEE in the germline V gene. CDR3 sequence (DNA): TGTGCCAGCAGCGGCGGACAGTATGAAAAACTGTTTTTT. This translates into CASSGGQYEKLFF.

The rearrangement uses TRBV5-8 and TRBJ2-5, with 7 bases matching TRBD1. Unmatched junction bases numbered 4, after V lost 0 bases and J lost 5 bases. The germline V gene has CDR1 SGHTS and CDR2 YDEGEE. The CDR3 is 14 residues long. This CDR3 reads CASSLGQGRETQYF. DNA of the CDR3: TGTGCCAGCAGCTTGGGACAGGGAAGGGAGACCCAGTACTTC. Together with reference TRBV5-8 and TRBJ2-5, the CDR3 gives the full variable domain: EAGVTQSPTHLIKTRGQQATLRCSPISGHTSVYWYQQALGLGLQFLLWYDEGEERNRGNFPPRFSGRQFPNYSSELNVNALELEDSALYLCASSLGQGRETQYFGPGTRLLVL.

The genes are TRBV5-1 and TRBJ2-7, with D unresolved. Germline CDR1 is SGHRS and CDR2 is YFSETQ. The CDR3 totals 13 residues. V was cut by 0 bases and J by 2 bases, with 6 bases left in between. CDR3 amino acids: CASSLDVAYEQYF. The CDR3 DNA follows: TGCGCCAGCAGCTTGGACGTAGCCTACGAGCAGTACTTC.

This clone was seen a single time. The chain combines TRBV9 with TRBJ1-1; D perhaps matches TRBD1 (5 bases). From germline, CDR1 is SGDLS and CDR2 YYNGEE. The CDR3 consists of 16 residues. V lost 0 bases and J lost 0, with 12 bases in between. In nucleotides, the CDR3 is TGTGCCAGCAGCGTAGTCAGGGAGGGGATGAACACTGAAGCTTTCTTT. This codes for CASSVVREGMNTEAFF.

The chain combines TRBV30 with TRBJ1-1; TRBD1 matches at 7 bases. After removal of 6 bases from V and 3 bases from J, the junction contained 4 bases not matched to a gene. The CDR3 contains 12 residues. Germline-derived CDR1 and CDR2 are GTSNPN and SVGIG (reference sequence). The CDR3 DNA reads TGTGCCTGTGGGACAGAGGACACTGAAGCTTTCTTT. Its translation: CACGTEDTEAFF.

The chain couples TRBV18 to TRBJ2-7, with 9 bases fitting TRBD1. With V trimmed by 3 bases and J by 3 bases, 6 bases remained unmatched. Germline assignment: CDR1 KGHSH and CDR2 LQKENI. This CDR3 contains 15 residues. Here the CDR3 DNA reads TGTGCCAGCTCACCTCCACGGACAGGGGACTACGAGCAGTACTTC. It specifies CASSPPRTGDYEQYF.

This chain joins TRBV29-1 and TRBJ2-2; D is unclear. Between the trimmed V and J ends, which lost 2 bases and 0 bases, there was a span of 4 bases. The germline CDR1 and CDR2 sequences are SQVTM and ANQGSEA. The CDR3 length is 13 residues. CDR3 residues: CSVESSNTGELFF. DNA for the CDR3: TGCAGCGTTGAAAGCTCGAACACCGGGGAGCTGTTTTTT.

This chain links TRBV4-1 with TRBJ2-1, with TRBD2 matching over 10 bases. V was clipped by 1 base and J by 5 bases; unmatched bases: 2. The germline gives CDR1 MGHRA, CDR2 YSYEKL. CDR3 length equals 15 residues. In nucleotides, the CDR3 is TGCGCCAGCAGCCAAGCTAGCGGGGGCCACAATGAGCAGTTCTTC. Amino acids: CASSQASGGHNEQFF.

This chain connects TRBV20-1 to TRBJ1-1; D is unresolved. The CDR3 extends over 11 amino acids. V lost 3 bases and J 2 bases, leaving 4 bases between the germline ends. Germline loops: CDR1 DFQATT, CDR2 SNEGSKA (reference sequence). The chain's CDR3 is CSARSNTEAFF. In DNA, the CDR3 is TGCAGTGCTAGGAGTAACACTGAAGCTTTCTTT.